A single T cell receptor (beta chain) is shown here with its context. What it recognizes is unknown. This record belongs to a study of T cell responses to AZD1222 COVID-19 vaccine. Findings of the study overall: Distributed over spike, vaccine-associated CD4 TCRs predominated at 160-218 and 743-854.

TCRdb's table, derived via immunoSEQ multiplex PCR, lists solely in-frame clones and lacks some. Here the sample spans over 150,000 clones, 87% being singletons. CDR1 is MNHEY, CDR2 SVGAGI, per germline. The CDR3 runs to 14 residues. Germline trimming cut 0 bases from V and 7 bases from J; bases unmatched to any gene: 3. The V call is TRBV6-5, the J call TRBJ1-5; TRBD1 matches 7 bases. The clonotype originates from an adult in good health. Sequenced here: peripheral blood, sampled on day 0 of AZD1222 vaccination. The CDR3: CASSYSGGDQPQHF. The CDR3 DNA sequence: TGTGCCAGCAGTTACTCAGGGGGCGACCAGCCCCAGCATTTT.